Included here is one T cell receptor beta chain sequence, with context. The V segment lost 3 bases and the J segment 3 bases; nucleotides outside the gene matches: 7. Germline values: CDR1 SEHNR, CDR2 FQNEAQ (reference sequence). The CDR3 consists of 15 residues. These data are taken from a study of cytomegalovirus exposure and HLA in healthy donors. PCR involved 60 Vbeta and 13 Jbeta primers. Clones were read by immunoSEQ multiplex PCR, and TCRdb kept only the in-frame ones, dropping some. This table holds 140,000 or so clones, about 72% found once. The J gene is TRBJ2-7, the V gene TRBV7-9; 8 positions match TRBD1. Sample: PBMCs. The clonotype was recovered from a man in his sixties in good health and CMV-seronegative. The CDR3 DNA follows: TGTGCCAGCAGCTTGAGACAGGGGCCAAGCTACGAGCAGTACTTC. Translating gives CASSLRQGPSYEQYF.